A single sample is the source of the 2 T cell receptor beta chains below, sequenced in a study of vaccination effects on CD4 cells after COVID-19. Sequencing in the ViraFEST assay came after antigen-specific CD4+ T cells had been expanded with viral peptide pools, which were used to stimulate PBMC. Following a 10-day culture, CD4+ T cells were purified. Every participant took two doses of the BNT162b2 or mRNA-1273 vaccine. Repertoires were generated with immunoSEQ multiplex PCR, while TCRdb's copy carries only in-frame clones and drops some. The sample shows 25,000 to 30,000 clones, about 69% of them seen only once. These receptors have no known antigen. This specimen consisted of CD4+ T cells from PBMCs cultured with HCoV-NL63 spike peptides, obtained after COVID-19 vaccination. These TCRs come from a human donor who received a COVID-19 vaccine.

The chain uses TRBV27 and TRBJ1-2; D remains ambiguous. This CDR3 is built from 16 residues. Germline loops: CDR1 MNHEY, CDR2 SMNVEV (reference sequence). V lost 7 bases and J 2 bases, leaving 20 bases between the germline ends. CDR3 in amino acids: CASKATAILGNYGYTF. DNA for the CDR3: TGTGCCAGCAAAGCGACCGCCATCCTAGGAAACTATGGCTACACCTTC.

CDR3 residues: CSVERGMGSFYGYTF. The CDR3 DNA sequence: TGCAGCGTTGAACGTGGAATGGGCAGTTTCTATGGCTACACCTTC. This rearrangement joins TRBV29-1 to TRBJ1-2; no definite D call. This CDR3 has 15 residues. Trimming took off 2 bases at V and 4 bases at J, with 17 bases between the two ends. Germline assignment: CDR1 SQVTM and CDR2 ANQGSEA. The full variable domain, its missing parts supplied by reference TRBV29-1 and TRBJ1-2, is SAVISQKPSRDICQRGTSLTIQCQVDSQVTMMFWYRQQPGQSLTLIATANQGSEATYESGFVIDKFPISRPNLTFSTLTVSNMSPEDSSIYLCSVERGMGSFYGYTFGSGTRLTVV.